This T cell receptor beta chain came from a study of blood T cell repertoires in COVID-19. Under the authors' procedure: Reference gene primers were amplified, and this amplification served to estimate nucleated cell counts. Here immunoSEQ multiplex PCR was the method, and the copy in TCRdb shows in-frame clones only, minus some. D and trimming come from the DNA, and the V and J calls and clone size come from that table. This sample has 250,000 to 300,000 clones, with less than 90% found just once. Germline CDR1 reads LNHNV; CDR2 reads YYDKDF (reference sequence). V shed 0 bases and J 6 bases; nucleotides not matched to a gene: 11. The CDR3 runs to 16 residues.

The sequenced sample was peripheral blood. The sequence derives from a woman in her 30s with COVID-19, enrolled during active disease. The gene calls are TRBV15 and TRBJ2-7; 7 positions agree with TRBD2. The CDR3 DNA is TGTGCCACCAGCAGAGAGAAAGGGAGGGTGGCCGGCGAGCAGTACTTC. Residues: CATSREKGRVAGEQYF. Complete variable domain (other parts from reference TRBV15 and TRBJ2-7): DAMVIQNPRYQVTQFGKPVTLSCSQTLNHNVMYWYQQKSSQAPKLLFHYYDKDFNNEADTPDNFQSRRPNTSFCFLDIRSPGLGDTAMYLCATSREKGRVAGEQYFGPGTRLTVT.